These 30 T cell receptor beta chains were sequenced from one sample in a study of early T cells in non-severe SARS-CoV-2 infection. A single record per CDR3 protein comes from TCRdb applying MiXCR to the 5' RACE reads. Altogether around 45,000 distinct CDR3 sequences are present, 4% being singletons, with the ten largest covering 3% to 3.5%. Material for sequencing was whole blood. Every receptor here comes from an adult who was a healthcare worker with PCR-confirmed SARS-CoV-2 infection or an uninfected control (not recorded which).

Ten or more counts support this clonotype. The chain has TRBV4-2 and TRBJ2-1; TRBD2 matches 11 bases. This CDR3 region has 16 residues. With V trimmed by 3 bases and J by 7 bases, 8 bases remained unmatched. The germline V gene has CDR1 LGHNA and CDR2 YNFKEQ. The CDR3 DNA reads TGTGCCAGCAGCCAGAGAGGTAGCGGGAGGGAGAATGAGCAGTTCTTC. Translation: CASSQRGSGRENEQFF.

This clonotype was observed a few times. The rearrangement joins TRBV11-2 to TRBJ2-4; TRBD2 matches at 8 bases. CDR1 SGHAT and CDR2 FQNNGV come from the germline V gene. The CDR3 extends over 14 amino acids. V dropped 2 bases and J dropped 7; count of bases not matched to a gene: 4. CDR3 in amino acids: CASSLTGRANIQYF. The CDR3 bases are TGTGCCAGCAGCTTAACCGGGAGGGCCAACATTCAGTACTTC.

This clonotype was found many times. The V and J genes are TRBV6-5 and TRBJ2-2, with D possibly being TRBD1 (6 bases). The CDR3 has 13 residues. Germline V gene sequence: CDR1 MNHEY, CDR2 SVGAGI. The V and J ends lost 6 bases and 2 bases respectively, with 7 bases between them. The CDR3 region has the DNA TGTGCCAGCAGACAGGGTAACACCGGGGAGCTGTTTTTT. The encoded protein is CASRQGNTGELFF.

This clonotype was seen ten or more times. The chain recombines TRBV29-1 with TRBJ1-6; possibly TRBD1 for D (5 bases). Between the trimmed V and J ends, which lost 4 bases and 10 bases, there was a span of 14 bases. This CDR3 spans 13 amino acids. CDR1 and CDR2 (germline): SQVTM, ANQGSEA. The CDR3 spells CSVVTGDGSPLHF. DNA of the CDR3: TGCAGCGTTGTAACGGGGGATGGGTCACCCCTCCACTTT. Drawing the rest from reference TRBV29-1 and TRBJ1-6, the complete variable domain is SAVISQKPSRDICQRGTSLTIQCQVDSQVTMMFWYRQQPGQSLTLIATANQGSEATYESGFVIDKFPISRPNLTFSTLTVSNMSPEDSSIYLCSVVTGDGSPLHFGNGTRLTVT.

This clonotype was seen many times. The V and J genes are TRBV12-5 and TRBJ2-2; TRBD2 matches at 11 bases. The CDR3 spans 17 residues. V lost 3 bases, J lost 1 base, and 4 bases stayed unmatched. Germline V gene data show CDR1 as LGHNT and CDR2 as FRNRAP. CDR3 region: CASGFSSGRQNTGELFF. The CDR3, as DNA: TGTGCTAGTGGTTTTTCTAGCGGGAGGCAGAACACCGGGGAGCTGTTTTTT. Full variable domain (remainder filled in from reference TRBV12-5 and TRBJ2-2): DARVTQTPRHKVTEMGQEVTMRCQPILGHNTVFWYRQTMMQGLELLAYFRNRAPLDDSGMPKDRFSAEMPDATLATLKIQPSEPRDSAVYFCASGFSSGRQNTGELFFGEGSRLTVL.

The rearrangement links TRBV6-5 to TRBJ2-1; 7 nucleotides align to TRBD2. The V segment lost 2 bases and the J segment 0 bases; nucleotides outside the gene matches: 7. The CDR3 covers 17 residues. The germline CDR1 and CDR2 sequences are MNHEY and SVGAGI. CDR3 sequence: CASSYKASGLSYNEQFF. DNA for the CDR3: TGTGCCAGCAGTTACAAGGCTAGCGGCCTCTCCTACAATGAGCAGTTCTTC.

This clonotype has just a few counts. The V call is TRBV20-1, the J call TRBJ2-3; 14 nucleotides match TRBD2. This CDR3 spans 18 amino acids. V was clipped by 3 bases and J by 3 bases; unmatched bases: 11. CDR1 DFQATT and CDR2 SNEGSKA come from the germline V gene (reference sequence). The CDR3 protein is CSARPTSGRASWTDTQYF. The CDR3 nucleotides are TGCAGTGCTAGGCCGACTAGCGGGAGGGCCTCTTGGACAGATACGCAGTATTTT.

This clonotype was detected ten times or more. This chain connects TRBV6-1 to TRBJ2-2; 7 positions agree with TRBD1. The CDR3 covers 16 residues. J was trimmed by 2 bases and V by 5 bases; bases with no gene match: 8. In germline, CDR1 is MNHNS, CDR2 SASEGT. CDR3 protein: CASSWTGISNTGELFF. The CDR3 coding sequence is TGTGCCAGCAGTTGGACAGGCATTTCAAACACCGGGGAGCTGTTTTTT.

This chain joins TRBV15 and TRBJ2-2; D remains ambiguous. This CDR3 spans 16 amino acids. The V gene lost 0 bases and the J gene lost 2 bases, with 10 bases spanning the gap. The V gene's germline CDR1 is LNHNV and CDR2 YYDKDF (reference sequence). The CDR3 loop reads CATSRDRDGNTGELFF. CDR3 coding DNA: TGTGCCACCAGCAGAGATCGAGACGGTAACACCGGGGAGCTGTTTTTT.

The table lists this clonotype with many counts. The V and J genes are TRBV2 and TRBJ1-5; the match to TRBD1 covers 9 bases. Trimming cost V 6 bases and J 1 base; bases outside gene matches: 4. The CDR3 sequence is 15 residues long. CDR1 SNHLY and CDR2 FYNNEI come from the germline V gene. Here the CDR3 reads CASRRDRESNQPQHF. CDR3 nucleotides: TGTGCCAGCAGGAGGGACAGGGAGAGCAATCAGCCCCAGCATTTT.

In its sample, this clonotype was seen many times. The CDR3 is CASSYVNDGSPLHF. The DNA of the CDR3 is TGTGCCAGCAGTTACGTTAATGACGGATCACCCCTCCACTTT. This sequence joins TRBV6-6 and TRBJ1-6, with D unclear. Deletions cut 2 bases from V and 10 bases from J, with 12 bases between. This CDR3 is built from 14 residues. The germline CDR1 and CDR2 sequences are MNHNY and SVGAGI (reference sequence).

The table lists this clonotype with many counts. The chain couples TRBV11-2 to TRBJ2-2; either TRBD1 or TRBD2 may fit D (5 bases each). Trimming left V 5 bases short and J 1 base short, with 8 bases between. The CDR3 has 14 amino acids. In germline, CDR1 is SGHAT, CDR2 FQNNGV. The CDR3 here is CASSLRGNTGELFF. CDR3 coding DNA: TGTGCCAGCAGCCTGAGGGGGAACACCGGGGAGCTGTTTTTT.

The rearrangement links TRBV7-3 to TRBJ2-2; 11 bases are a match to TRBD2. CDR1 and CDR2 (germline): SGHTA, FQGTGA. J lost 2 bases, V lost 5 bases, and 7 bases had no gene match. The CDR3 has 17 residues. CDR3 residues: CASSRWTSGPNTGELFF. In DNA, the CDR3 is TGTGCCAGCAGCCGCTGGACTAGCGGGCCCAACACCGGGGAGCTGTTTTTT.

This clonotype was seen many times. The genes are TRBV13 and TRBJ1-4; no reliable D call. Germline V gene sequence: CDR1 PRHDT, CDR2 FYEKMQ (reference sequence). Trimming stripped 5 bases from V and 7 bases from J, with 14 bases between. CDR3 length equals 14 residues. CDR3 in DNA: TGTGCCAGCAGCCGAGGATATGCGGGTGAAAAACTGTTTTTT. This codes for CASSRGYAGEKLFF.

The table lists this clonotype with many counts. The chain is built from TRBV10-1 and TRBJ2-1; weak D call: TRBD1 (5 bases). This CDR3 has 15 residues. With 6 bases removed from V and 2 bases from J, the gap between germline ends came to 14 bases. Germline V gene lookup returns CDR1 WNHNN and CDR2 SYGVQD (reference sequence). The DNA of the CDR3 is TGCGCCAGCAGCTCAGGGAATTCCGCCTACAATGAGCAGTTCTTC. Amino acids: CASSSGNSAYNEQFF.

In its sample, this clonotype was seen many times. J is TRBJ2-1 and V is TRBV7-9; 10 bases agree with TRBD1. The V segment lost 3 bases and the J segment 7 bases; nucleotides outside the gene matches: 6. The CDR3 is 15 amino acids. Germline V lookup: CDR1 SEHNR, CDR2 FQNEAQ (reference sequence). In nucleotides, the CDR3 is TGTGCCAGCAGCTTCGCCGGGACAGGGGATAATGAGCAGTTCTTC. Translated: CASSFAGTGDNEQFF. Complete variable domain (other parts from reference TRBV7-9 and TRBJ2-1): DTGVSQNPRHKITKRGQNVTFRCDPISEHNRLYWYRQTLGQGPEFLTYFQNEAQLEKSRLLSDRFSAERPKGSFSTLEIQRTEQGDSAMYLCASSFAGTGDNEQFFGPGTRLTVL.

In DNA form, the CDR3 reads TGTGCCAGCAGGCTCCTACAGACAGGGGGCCATTATGGCTACACCTTC. Amino acid sequence: CASRLLQTGGHYGYTF. J is TRBJ1-2 and V is TRBV6-5; the match to TRBD1 covers 10 bases. In germline, CDR1 is MNHEY, CDR2 SVGAGI. This CDR3 spans 16 amino acids. The V gene end was trimmed by 6 bases and the J gene end by 5 bases; junction bases not matched to a gene: 12.

In its sample, this clonotype was seen many times. The V call is TRBV7-6, the J call TRBJ2-3; either TRBD1 or TRBD2 may supply D (5 bases each). In germline, CDR1 is SGHVS, CDR2 FNYEAQ. The CDR3 covers 13 residues. The germline V and J ends were trimmed by 5 bases and 11 bases, with 17 bases remaining between them. The CDR3 spells CASSRTGPGKQYF. CDR3 in DNA: TGTGCCAGCAGCCGTACGGGGCCGGGGAAGCAGTATTTT.

There are many counts of this clonotype. The chain carries TRBV6-1 and TRBJ2-3; 10 nucleotides agree with TRBD2. Germline V gene lookup returns CDR1 MNHNS and CDR2 SASEGT. CDR3 length: 15 residues. Trimming removed 7 bases from V and 7 bases from J; junction bases left unmatched: 11. The CDR3 reads CASMASSGGHNTQYF. The CDR3 coding sequence is TGTGCCAGCATGGCGTCTAGCGGGGGTCATAATACGCAGTATTTT.

This clonotype showed up many times. The rearrangement links TRBV12-3 or TRBV12-4 to TRBJ1-3; D perhaps matches TRBD1 (5 bases). Trimming pared 3 bases from V and 0 bases from J, leaving 12 bases between. The CDR3 runs to 16 residues. CDR3 DNA sequence: TGTGCCAGCAGTTTGGGAACACAGGCCTCTGGAAACACCATATATTTT. This encodes CASSLGTQASGNTIYF.

This rearrangement joins TRBV24-1 to TRBJ2-6, with D uncertain. V gave up 4 bases and J gave up 0 bases, with 12 bases separating them. The CDR3 loop spans 17 amino acids. CDR1 and CDR2 (germline): KGHDR, SFDVKD. The CDR3, as DNA: TGTGCCACCAGTGACCGCGGACGTATCTCTGGGGCCAACGTCCTGACTTTC. This translates into CATSDRGRISGANVLTF.

This clonotype was observed many times. The V gene is TRBV7-9, the J gene TRBJ2-1, with 7 bases lining up with TRBD1. Germline V CDR1 and CDR2: SEHNR, FQNEAQ (reference sequence). J gave up 3 bases and V 5 bases, and 10 bases lay outside the gene matches. The CDR3 is made up of 16 amino acids. CDR3 sequence reads: CASSPKGAQFYNEQFF. The CDR3 nucleotides read TGTGCCAGCAGCCCAAAGGGGGCACAGTTCTACAATGAGCAGTTCTTC.

At least ten counts were recorded for this clonotype. V and J are TRBV27 and TRBJ2-5; no firm D call. The V end lost 6 bases, the J end lost 6 bases, and 14 bases lay between the germline ends. Germline loops: CDR1 MNHEY, CDR2 SMNVEV (reference sequence). CDR3 length equals 13 residues. The CDR3 sequence is CASRGEPAKTQYF. The CDR3 region has the DNA TGTGCCAGCAGAGGTGAACCCGCGAAGACCCAGTACTTC.

The table lists this clonotype with many counts. This rearrangement joins TRBV5-4 to TRBJ2-7; 8 bases match TRBD1. The junction had 11 bases not matched to a gene; V was cut back by 2 bases and J by 4 bases. Germline assignment: CDR1 SGHNT and CDR2 YYREEE (reference sequence). The CDR3 spans 16 residues. The DNA of the CDR3 is TGTGCCAGCAGCTTAGTCGGAGCAGGGGGCGCGTACGAGCAGTACTTC. This encodes CASSLVGAGGAYEQYF.

In its sample, this clonotype was seen many times. The V call is TRBV7-6, the J call TRBJ2-1; D might be TRBD2 (6 bases). The CDR3 spans 17 residues. From germline, CDR1 is SGHVS and CDR2 FNYEAQ. Trimming removed 0 bases from V and 9 bases from J, with 21 bases in between. Here the CDR3 DNA reads TGTGCCAGCAGCTTAGCGCATTTCGGGAGATGGGTCGGTGAGCAGTTCTTC. Translation gives CASSLAHFGRWVGEQFF.

The chain employs TRBV10-1 and TRBJ2-1; D unclear. Per the germline V gene, CDR1 is WNHNN and CDR2 is SYGVQD (reference sequence). V dropped 3 bases and J dropped 12 bases, with 15 bases sitting between them. The length of the CDR3 is 13 residues. This chain's CDR3 is CASSDMGSQRQFF. The CDR3 region has the DNA TGCGCCAGCAGTGATATGGGTAGCCAGAGGCAGTTCTTC.

Many counts were recorded for this clonotype. The chain recombines TRBV6-1 with TRBJ1-3; the D is unclear. V was shortened by 3 bases and J by 1 base, with 16 bases between the two germline ends. The germline V gene has CDR1 MNHNS and CDR2 SASEGT. The CDR3 contains 17 residues. CDR3 DNA sequence: TGTGCCAGCAGTGATTCAGGTCTCCTTGGGTCTGGAAACACCATATATTTT. Protein sequence: CASSDSGLLGSGNTIYF.

About this clonotype itself: It may be a read error: a sequence one base away is much more abundant. The chain has TRBV9 and TRBJ2-3; D not resolved. The CDR3 totals 13 residues. In germline, CDR1 is SGDLS, CDR2 YYNGEE. Here the CDR3 DNA reads TGTGCCAGCAGCGATCCCTGGTCAGATACGCGGTATTTT. The encoded protein is CASSDPWSDTRYF.

The chain employs TRBV7-2 and TRBJ2-5; TRBD1 agrees at 7 bases. V lost 1 base and J lost 2; bases outside the gene matches: 7. Germline loops: CDR1 SGHTA, CDR2 FQGNSA. This CDR3 is 16 amino acids long. Written as DNA, the CDR3 is TGTGCCAGCAGCTTAGAACCACAGGGGATTCAAGAGACCCAGTACTTC. Its translation: CASSLEPQGIQETQYF.

This clonotype was detected many times. The rearrangement links TRBV5-1 to TRBJ1-5; 10 bases match TRBD1. The CDR3 is 17 residues long. Germline V CDR1 and CDR2: SGHRS, YFSETQ. The junction had 7 bases not matched to a gene; V was cut back by 4 bases and J by 0 bases. This CDR3 is CASSPGQGIFSNQPQHF. CDR3 DNA: TGCGCCAGCAGCCCGGGACAGGGGATATTTAGCAATCAGCCCCAGCATTTT.